The clone carrying this T cell receptor (beta chain) was detected once. Antigen unknown. CDR1 MDHEN and CDR2 SYDVKM come from the germline V gene. V shed 2 bases and J shed 5 bases, with 16 bases lying between them. The length of the CDR3 is 15 residues. The data were taken from a study of T cell responses to AZD1222 COVID-19 vaccine. Study-wide results and limits: After the peak T cell response, and only then, were repertoires sampled. Just a handful of people given AZD1222 tested seropositive at baseline. Nearly half of the spike-specific TCRs reportedly recognize variant regions that carry no mutations. Mostly white British, mostly female donors; authors suggested clonal diversity may be underestimated.

The data were produced by immunoSEQ multiplex PCR, yet TCRdb's version contains in-frame clones alone and is incomplete. The table includes just over 150,000 clones, approximately 90% detected once. The source material was peripheral blood, sampled on day 0 of AZD1222 vaccination. This sequence joins TRBV28 and TRBJ2-7, with D maybe TRBD2 (6 bases). The sequence came from an adult in good health. The CDR3 protein is CASSLSWGVPDEQYF. In nucleotides, the CDR3 is TGTGCCAGCAGTTTAAGTTGGGGGGTCCCCGACGAGCAGTACTTC.